This TCR beta chain was observed in a study of post-analysis software for immune sequencing data. About the research overall: Patients with relapsing-remitting, secondary progressive and progressive-relapsing multiple sclerosis courses were all represented.

Presence of unique molecular identifiers characterized the TCR beta cDNA libraries. The source material, about 0.95 to 11 million T cells, gave rise to 450,000 to 550,000 cDNA molecules. TCRdb used MiXCR to reprocess the PCR reads, holding one entry per CDR3 protein. The sample holds approximately 730,000 distinct CDR3 sequences; about 45% are singletons and the top ten take over 4.5%. On this clonotype: Its antigen remains unidentified.

Whole-study findings and limits: Strong co-clustering by F measure was seen for same-batch samples. Elevated frequency relative to controls characterized several TRBV segments in patients, TRBV5-6, TRBV5-1 and TRBV20-1 among them. Multiple sclerosis patients had significantly lower normalized Chao1 diversity than controls.

V lost 5 bases, J lost 0 bases, and 13 bases lay in between. CDR3 size: 15 residues. The germline V gene encodes CDR1 LGHNA and CDR2 YSLEER. The V gene is TRBV4-3, the J gene TRBJ1-2; weak D call: TRBD1 (6 bases). The clonotype originates from a girl aged 10-17 years with multiple sclerosis. Input material: blood. CDR3 protein: CASSEVDSTNYGYTF. In nucleotides, the CDR3 is TGCGCCAGCAGCGAAGTGGACAGTACTAACTATGGCTACACCTTC.